The 18 T cell receptor beta chains below were found in one sample sequenced in a study of a mutant IDH1 vaccine in newly diagnosed glioma. Their specific antigens are unknown. Time point denoted: week 47, end of study. In every dose of vaccine, 300 ug of mutant IDH1 20-mer peptide was given alongside topical imiquimod. Profiling relied on immunoSEQ multiplex PCR, and the TCRdb table lists in-frame clones only, not all of them. The sample lists some 40,000 clones; about 81% were seen once. This specimen consisted of PBMCs, obtained from a glioma patient whose treatment included an IDH1 peptide vaccine. Receptor source: a man aged 40-49 years with glioma.

The chain has TRBV5-1 and TRBJ1-3, with a weak D call TRBD1 (6 bases). This CDR3 is 16 amino acids long. The germline V gene encodes CDR1 SGHRS and CDR2 YFSETQ. Trimming left V 5 bases short and J 2 bases short, with 17 bases between. The CDR3 reads CASRRTGNDAGNTIYF. The CDR3 DNA is TGCGCCAGCAGGCGTACAGGGAACGACGCTGGAAACACCATATATTTT. The full variable domain, its missing parts supplied by reference TRBV5-1 and TRBJ1-3, is KAGVTQTPRYLIKTRGQQVTLSCSPISGHRSVSWYQQTPGQGLQFLFEYFSETQRNKGNFPGRFSGRQFSNSRSEMNVSTLELGDSALYLCASRRTGNDAGNTIYFGEGSWLTVV.

A remark on this clone: Being one base from a much bigger clone, this may be a read error. V is TRBV5-6 and J is TRBJ1-1; possibly TRBD1 for D (5 bases). CDR1 is SGHDT, CDR2 YYEEEE, per germline. V shed 1 base and J shed 5 bases, with 9 bases lying between them. The CDR3 covers 13 residues. The CDR3 here is CASSLRGATEAFF. The DNA of the CDR3 is TGTGCCAGCAGCTTGCGCGGGGCTACTGAAGCTTTCTTT.

In its sample, this clone is medium-sized (0.01 to 0.1%). This chain connects TRBV5-6 to TRBJ1-5, with D tentatively TRBD1 (6 bases). The V gene lost 3 bases and the J gene lost 10 bases, with 23 bases spanning the gap. The CDR3 covers 16 residues. Per the germline V gene, CDR1 is SGHDT and CDR2 is YYEEEE. The CDR3: CASSSGMTGTHRPQHF. The DNA of the CDR3 is TGTGCCAGCAGCTCGGGGATGACAGGTACCCATCGACCCCAGCATTTT.

Points on this clone: With a much larger clone just one base away, this may be a read error. The chain uses TRBV29-1 and TRBJ1-1, with D possibly matching TRBD1 (5 bases). Deletions cut 7 bases from V and 5 bases from J, with 17 bases between. The V gene's germline CDR1 is SQVTM and CDR2 ANQGSEA. This CDR3 is 13 amino acids long. CDR3 bases: TGCAGCGGTATGACAAGGGGTGGTACTGAAGCTTTCTTT. Translation gives CSGMTRGGTEAFF.

The chain is built from TRBV10-3 and TRBJ1-2; TRBD1 might be the D (5 bases). CDR1 is ENHRY and CDR2 is SYGVKD in the germline V gene. CDR3 length equals 13 residues. The germline V and J ends were trimmed by 10 bases and 0 bases, with 12 bases remaining between them. The CDR3 bases are TGTGCCAGTCAGGGTTCTGCTAACTATGGCTACACCTTC. Residues: CASQGSANYGYTF.

The chain is built from TRBV6-4 and TRBJ2-3; 12 nucleotides match TRBD2. The germline V gene encodes CDR1 MRHNA and CDR2 SNTAGT. The trim removed 4 bases at V and 2 bases at J, leaving 1 base unmatched. CDR3 size: 15 residues. The CDR3 sequence: CASSGTSGNTDTQYF. CDR3 in DNA: TGTGCCAGCAGTGGGACTAGCGGGAACACAGATACGCAGTATTTT.

This chain joins TRBV4-1 and TRBJ2-3; 12 bases map to TRBD2. Germline CDR1 and CDR2: MGHRA and YSYEKL. After removal of 6 bases from V and 1 base from J, the junction contained 8 bases not matched to a gene. The CDR3 runs 17 residues. The CDR3 sequence: CASRGGASGRGTDTQYF. As DNA, the CDR3 is TGCGCCAGCAGGGGGGGGGCTAGCGGGAGGGGCACAGATACGCAGTATTTT.

V is TRBV6-1 and J is TRBJ2-3; 12 bases fit TRBD2. Germline trimming cut 3 bases from V and 6 bases from J; bases unmatched to any gene: 4. Germline assignment: CDR1 MNHNS and CDR2 SASEGT. The CDR3 length is 15 residues. The CDR3 region is CASSEVLAGGDTQYF. The CDR3 DNA sequence: TGTGCCAGCAGTGAGGTTCTAGCGGGGGGGGATACGCAGTATTTT.

The chain carries TRBV19 and TRBJ2-1, with 9 bases fitting TRBD1. Germline V gives CDR1 LNHDA, CDR2 SQIVND (reference sequence). V trimming: 6 bases; J trimming: 4 bases; junction bases outside the gene matches: 7. This CDR3 has 15 residues. CDR3 loop: CASRAGTGLYNEQFF. CDR3 DNA: TGTGCCAGTAGGGCAGGGACAGGGCTATACAATGAGCAGTTCTTC.

CDR3 nucleotide sequence: TGTGCCAGCAGCTTGGCCTTGGGACTAGCGGCCTACGAGCAGTACGTC. Amino acids: CASSLALGLAAYEQYV. The genes are TRBV5-4 and TRBJ2-7, with TRBD2 matching 11 bases. The germline V gene has CDR1 SGHNT and CDR2 YYREEE (reference sequence). The CDR3 sequence is 16 residues long. The J segment lost 2 bases and the V segment lost 0 bases, leaving 4 bases of the junction unmatched.

The chain employs TRBV30 and TRBJ1-2; TRBD1 matches 8 bases. Germline V lookup: CDR1 GTSNPN, CDR2 SVGIG (reference sequence). CDR3 length: 16 amino acids. V lost 0 bases and J lost 8; bases outside the gene matches: 14. The CDR3 here is CAWSVSARTGMEGYTF. DNA of the CDR3: TGTGCCTGGAGTGTCAGCGCCCGGACAGGGATGGAAGGCTACACCTTC.

This clone was seen only once. The genes are TRBV10-2 and TRBJ1-2, with 10 bases lining up with TRBD1. Per germline, CDR1 WSHSY and CDR2 SAAADI. With V trimmed by 5 bases and J by 0 bases, 6 bases remained unmatched. This CDR3 has 16 amino acids. This CDR3 reads CASSPDRGSPNYGYTF. The CDR3 coding sequence is TGCGCCAGCAGTCCGGACAGGGGGTCTCCTAACTATGGCTACACCTTC.

The chain recombines TRBV5-4 with TRBJ1-2, with a tentative D call TRBD1 (6 bases). Trimming left V 0 bases short and J 4 bases short, with 13 bases between. Germline CDR1 SGHNT, CDR2 YYREEE (reference sequence). There are 15 residues in the CDR3. The CDR3 reads CASSLDTGLGYGYTF. The CDR3 nucleotides are TGTGCCAGCAGCTTGGACACAGGGTTAGGCTATGGCTACACCTTC.

This chain joins TRBV7-8 and TRBJ1-2; D gene uncertain. The germline V and J ends were trimmed by 5 bases and 8 bases, with 12 bases remaining between them. CDR3 length equals 12 residues. Germline V gene data show CDR1 as SGHVS and CDR2 as FQNEAQ. The CDR3 is CASSPLGEGYTF. The DNA for the CDR3 is TGTGCCAGCAGCCCCCTGGGAGAAGGCTACACCTTC.

The CDR3 DNA is TGTGCCAGCAGTTACTCCATCCAGCGGGGAGATACGCAGTATTTT. Translating it yields CASSYSIQRGDTQYF. The genes are TRBV6-6 and TRBJ2-3; 7 bases are shared with TRBD2. Losses at the gene ends were 0 bases for V and 5 bases for J; bases not matched to a gene: 5. CDR1 is MNHNY and CDR2 is SVGAGI in the germline V gene (reference sequence). The CDR3 runs to 15 residues.

This clone was seen just once. The chain has TRBV5-1 and TRBJ2-3; D gene unclear. Germline CDR1 and CDR2: SGHRS and YFSETQ. Trimming stripped 0 bases from V and 2 bases from J, with 7 bases between. The CDR3 extends over 14 amino acids. The CDR3 DNA follows: TGCGCCAGCAGCTTGGAGGATCACACAGATACGCAGTATTTT. Translated: CASSLEDHTDTQYF.

The chain is built from TRBV27 and TRBJ2-1, with D possibly called TRBD1 or TRBD2 (5 bases each). Germline V CDR1 and CDR2: MNHEY, SMNVEV (reference sequence). The germline V and J ends were trimmed by 4 bases and 6 bases, with 16 bases remaining between them. This CDR3 has 15 amino acids. The CDR3 here is CASSSLRGLSNEQFF. CDR3 coding DNA: TGTGCCAGCAGTTCACTTCGGGGCCTTAGCAATGAGCAGTTCTTC.

Comment on this clone: At one end, the junction sequence differs from germline, possibly due to a read error. This chain joins TRBV27 and TRBJ2-1; 10 bases are shared with TRBD2. The CDR3 spans 12 residues. CDR1 and CDR2 from the germline V gene are MNHEY and SMNVEV (reference sequence). The CDR3 loop is CASSLRAGGPVF. CDR3 coding DNA: TGTGCCAGCAGTTTAAGAGCGGGAGGGCCAGTCTTC.